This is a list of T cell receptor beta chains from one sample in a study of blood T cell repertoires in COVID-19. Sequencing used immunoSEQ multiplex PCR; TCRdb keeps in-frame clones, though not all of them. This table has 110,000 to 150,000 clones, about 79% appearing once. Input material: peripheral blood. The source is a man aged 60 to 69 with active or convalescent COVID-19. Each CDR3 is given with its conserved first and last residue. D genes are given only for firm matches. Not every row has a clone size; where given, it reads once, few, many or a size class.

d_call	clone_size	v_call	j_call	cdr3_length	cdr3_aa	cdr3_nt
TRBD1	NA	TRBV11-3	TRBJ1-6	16	CASSLDTGGRNSPLHF	TGTGCCAGCAGCTTAGACACAGGGGGTCGGAATTCACCCCTCCACTTT
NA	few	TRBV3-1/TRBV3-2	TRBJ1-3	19	CASSQVEGTLTPSGNTIYF	TGTGCCAGCAGCCAAGTGGAGGGGACGCTCACCCCCTCTGGAAACACCATATATTTT
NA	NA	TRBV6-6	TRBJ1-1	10	CASGRSEAFF	TGTGCCAGCGGGCGTTCTGAAGCTTTCTTT
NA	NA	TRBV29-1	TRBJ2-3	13	CSVKRAITDTQYF	TGCAGCGTTAAGCGGGCGATCACAGATACGCAGTATTTT
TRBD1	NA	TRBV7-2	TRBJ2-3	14	CASSKTGGYHTQYF	TGTGCCAGCAGCAAGACAGGGGGCTATCATACGCAGTATTTT
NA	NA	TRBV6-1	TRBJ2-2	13	CASSEQGFGELFF	TGTGCCAGCAGTGAACAGGGGTTCGGGGAGCTGTTTTTT
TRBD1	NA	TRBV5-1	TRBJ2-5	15	CASSSDREFAETQYF	TGCGCCAGCAGCTCGGACAGGGAATTCGCGGAGACCCAGTACTTC
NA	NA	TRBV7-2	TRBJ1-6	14	CASSLKWGPSPLHF	TGTGCCAGCAGCTTAAAATGGGGGCCTTCACCCCTCCACTTT
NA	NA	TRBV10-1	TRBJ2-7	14	CASSLRAGSYEQYF	TGCGCCAGCAGCCTTAGAGCAGGCTCCTACGAGCAGTACTTC
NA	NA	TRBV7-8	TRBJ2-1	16	CASSLVPQGWGNEQFF	TGTGCCAGCAGCTTAGTCCCCCAGGGATGGGGCAATGAGCAGTTCTTC
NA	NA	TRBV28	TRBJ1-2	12	CASITTGKGYTF	TGTGCCAGCATTACCACAGGGAAGGGCTACACCTTC
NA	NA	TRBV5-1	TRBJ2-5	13	CATQWSSGETQYF	TGCGCCACCCAATGGAGTTCCGGAGAGACCCAGTACTTC
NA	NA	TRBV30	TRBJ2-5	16	CAWIRSGTTQKETQYF	TGTGCCTGGATTCGTTCAGGGACAACGCAAAAAGAGACCCAGTACTTC
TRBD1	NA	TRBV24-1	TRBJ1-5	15	CATSDTGTGYQPQHF	TGTGCCACCAGTGATACCGGGACAGGCTATCAGCCCCAGCATTTT
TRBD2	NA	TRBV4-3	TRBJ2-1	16	CASSQGAGTSVNEQFF	TGCGCCAGCAGCCAAGGGGCCGGGACTAGCGTCAATGAGCAGTTCTTC
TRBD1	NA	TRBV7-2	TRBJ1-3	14	CASSSGGFGNTIYF	TGTGCCAGCAGCTCAGGGGGTTTCGGAAACACCATATATTTT
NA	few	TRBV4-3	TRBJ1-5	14	CASSQSTGSQPQHF	TGCGCCAGCAGCCAATCGACGGGGAGTCAGCCCCAGCATTTT
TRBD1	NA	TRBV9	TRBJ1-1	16	CASSDRDRGMNTEAFF	TGTGCCAGCAGCGATCGGGACAGGGGAATGAACACTGAAGCTTTCTTT
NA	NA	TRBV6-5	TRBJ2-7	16	CASSYSKVAGRGEQYF	TGTGCCAGCAGTTACTCGAAGGTCGCAGGTAGGGGCGAGCAGTACTTC
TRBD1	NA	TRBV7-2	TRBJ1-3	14	CASSHGQGGGTIYF	TGTGCCAGCAGCCACGGACAGGGAGGTGGCACCATATATTTT
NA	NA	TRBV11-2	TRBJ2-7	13	CASSRTPSYEQYF	TGTGCCAGCAGCCGGACACCCTCCTACGAGCAGTACTTC
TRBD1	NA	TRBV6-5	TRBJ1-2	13	CASSWDRNYGYTF	TGTGCCAGCAGTTGGGACAGAAACTATGGCTACACCTTC
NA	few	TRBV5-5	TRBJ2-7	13	CASSLLGAYEQYF	TGTGCCAGCAGCCTGCTCGGGGCCTACGAGCAGTACTTC
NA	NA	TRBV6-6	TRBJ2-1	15	CASSSWSSSYNEQFF	TGTGCCAGCAGTTCGTGGAGCAGCTCCTACAATGAGCAGTTCTTC
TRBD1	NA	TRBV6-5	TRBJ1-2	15	CASSWRQGWDYGYTF	TGTGCCAGCAGTTGGAGACAGGGGTGGGACTATGGCTACACCTTC
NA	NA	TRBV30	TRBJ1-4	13	CAWSLGAREKLFF	TGTGCCTGGAGTTTGGGGGCGAGAGAAAAACTGTTTTTT
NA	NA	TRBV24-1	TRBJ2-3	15	CATSDSGVPTDTQYF	TGTGCCACCAGTGATTCAGGGGTCCCCACAGATACGCAGTATTTT
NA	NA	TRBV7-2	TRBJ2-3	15	CASSLFSGTTDTQYF	TGTGCCAGCAGCTTATTTAGCGGAACCACAGATACGCAGTATTTT
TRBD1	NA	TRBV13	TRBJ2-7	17	CASSLNRSPTGALEQYF	TGTGCCAGCAGCTTAAACCGGTCCCCGACAGGGGCCCTCGAGCAGTACTTC
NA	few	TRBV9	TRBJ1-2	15	CASSVAGRGSYGYTF	TGTGCCAGCAGCGTAGCGGGCAGGGGCTCCTATGGCTACACCTTC
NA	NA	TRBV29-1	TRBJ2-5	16	CSVERSGDPILETQYF	TGCAGCGTTGAGAGGTCTGGAGATCCTATCTTAGAGACCCAGTACTTC
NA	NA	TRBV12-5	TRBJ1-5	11	CASGSGRAQHF	TGTGCTAGTGGTTCGGGTCGGGCCCAGCATTTT
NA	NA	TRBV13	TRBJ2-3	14	CASSLNQAGDTQYF	TGTGCCAGCAGCTTAAACCAGGCCGGAGATACGCAGTATTTT
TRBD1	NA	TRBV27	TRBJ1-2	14	CASSRTGVDYGYTF	TGTGCCAGCAGTCGAACAGGGGTGGACTATGGCTACACCTTC
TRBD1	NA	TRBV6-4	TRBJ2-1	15	CASSDSPGQGDRQFF	TGTGCCAGCAGTGACTCACCGGGACAGGGGGACCGGCAGTTCTTC
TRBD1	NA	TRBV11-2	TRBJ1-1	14	CASSFLNRGGEAFF	TGTGCCAGCAGCTTCCTTAACAGGGGTGGTGAAGCTTTCTTT
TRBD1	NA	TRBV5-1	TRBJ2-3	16	CASRLHRGLLGDTQYF	TGCGCCAGCAGACTACACAGGGGATTATTAGGGGATACGCAGTATTTT
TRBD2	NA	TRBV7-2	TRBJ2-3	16	CASSLVREAPSDTQYF	TGTGCCAGCAGCTTAGTCCGGGAGGCACCATCAGATACGCAGTATTTT
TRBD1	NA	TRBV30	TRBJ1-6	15	CAWTTGSSYNSPLHF	TGTGCCTGGACGACAGGGAGCTCCTATAATTCACCCCTCCACTTT
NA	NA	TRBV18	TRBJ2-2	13	CASSPSNTGELFF	TGTGCCAGCTCACCCTCCAACACCGGGGAGCTGTTTTTT
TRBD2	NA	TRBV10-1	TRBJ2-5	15	CASSKTGLAGETQYF	TGCGCCAGCAGTAAAACGGGACTAGCGGGGGAGACCCAGTACTTC
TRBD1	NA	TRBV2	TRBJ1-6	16	CASSERRQGTGSPLHF	TGTGCCAGCAGTGAAAGGAGACAGGGGACGGGTTCACCCCTCCACTTT